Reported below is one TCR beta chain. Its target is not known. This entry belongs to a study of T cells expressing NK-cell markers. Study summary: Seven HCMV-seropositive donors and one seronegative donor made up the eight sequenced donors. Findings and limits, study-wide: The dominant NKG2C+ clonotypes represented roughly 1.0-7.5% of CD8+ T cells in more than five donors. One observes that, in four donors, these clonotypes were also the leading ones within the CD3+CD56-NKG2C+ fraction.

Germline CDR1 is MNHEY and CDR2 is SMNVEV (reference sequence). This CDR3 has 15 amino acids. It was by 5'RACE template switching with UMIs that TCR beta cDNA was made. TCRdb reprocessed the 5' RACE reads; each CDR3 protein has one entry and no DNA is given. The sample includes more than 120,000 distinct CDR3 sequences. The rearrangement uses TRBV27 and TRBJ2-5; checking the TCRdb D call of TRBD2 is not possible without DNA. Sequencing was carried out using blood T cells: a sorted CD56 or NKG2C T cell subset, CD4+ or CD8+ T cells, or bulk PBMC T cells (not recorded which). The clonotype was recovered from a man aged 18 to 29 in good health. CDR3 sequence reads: CASSPGTSGQETQYF.